The 28 T cell receptor beta chains in this list originate from one sample, sequenced in a study of T-cell memory formation after mild COVID-19. TCRdb reanalysed the 5' RACE reads using MiXCR and keeps one entry per CDR3 protein. The table has 30,000 to 45,000 distinct CDR3 sequences, more than 9.5% seen once. The sample consisted of PBMCs or a T cell subset sorted from them (not recorded which). Receptors were obtained from a young man who had mild COVID-19 (a few samples of this study predate the infection). Cell type and time point are not known.

Ten or more counts support this clonotype. The rearrangement uses TRBV10-1 and TRBJ2-5, with D possibly TRBD1 on 5 matching bases. The CDR3 is 14 amino acids. Trimming stripped 0 bases from V and 2 bases from J, with 7 bases between. Germline V lookup: CDR1 WNHNN, CDR2 SYGVQD (reference sequence). CDR3 sequence reads: CASSESRGQETQYF. The CDR3 DNA sequence: TGCGCCAGCAGTGAGTCAAGGGGACAAGAGACCCAGTACTTC.

This clonotype was seen at least ten times. J is TRBJ2-1 and V is TRBV12-3 or TRBV12-4, with D tentatively TRBD2 (5 bases). The CDR3 covers 15 residues. V lost 7 bases to trimming and J lost 6 bases, with 19 bases between them. CDR3 region: CASTAREPLLNEQFF. In DNA form, the CDR3 reads TGTGCCAGCACCGCCCGGGAACCCCTACTCAATGAGCAGTTCTTC.

The chain employs TRBV29-1 and TRBJ1-2; D call uncertain. Trimming cost V 0 bases and J 2 bases, with 10 bases left between them. This CDR3 has 14 residues. Germline V gene sequence: CDR1 SQVTM, CDR2 ANQGSEA. CDR3 DNA sequence: TGCAGCGTTGAAGATTACAGTCTCAACTATGGCTACACCTTC. Its protein is CSVEDYSLNYGYTF.

This clonotype was seen many times. The V and J genes are TRBV4-3 and TRBJ1-6; D gene unclear. V dropped 5 bases and J dropped 8 bases, with 10 bases sitting between them. The length of the CDR3 is 13 residues. Germline V gene data show CDR1 as LGHNA and CDR2 as YSLEER. The CDR3 DNA is TGCGCCAGCAGCGCCAAGGCCGATTCACCCCTCCACTTT. Translating gives CASSAKADSPLHF.

This clonotype was detected only once. As DNA, the CDR3 is TGTGCCAGCAGCCGAGCTAGCGGGAAGAGAAATGAGCAGTTCTTC. It specifies CASSRASGKRNEQFF. V is TRBV3-1 and J is TRBJ2-1; 9 nucleotides line up with TRBD2. The CDR3 runs to 15 residues. Germline V gene sequence: CDR1 LGHDT, CDR2 YNNKEL (reference sequence). V lost 4 bases to trimming and J lost 7 bases; unmatched junction nucleotides: 8.

This clonotype was counted at least ten times. The chain uses TRBV20-1 and TRBJ2-3; D tentatively reads TRBD1 or TRBD2 (6 bases each). This CDR3 is built from 14 residues. The germline V and J ends were trimmed by 4 bases and 1 base, with 12 bases remaining between them. The germline gives CDR1 DFQATT, CDR2 SNEGSKA (reference sequence). The CDR3 region is CSAIRGVGTDTQYF. The CDR3 nucleotides are TGCAGTGCTATAAGGGGGGTGGGCACAGATACGCAGTATTTT.

This clonotype was seen repeatedly, ten times or more. The CDR3 nucleotides read TGCGCCAGCAGCCGACAGAGCACAGATACGCAGTATTTT. Its protein is CASSRQSTDTQYF. V gene TRBV5-1 combines with J gene TRBJ2-3; TRBD1 might be the D (5 bases). CDR1 and CDR2 (germline): SGHRS, YFSETQ. The germline V and J ends were trimmed by 4 bases and 0 bases, with 6 bases remaining between them. The CDR3 runs to 13 residues.

Ten or more counts support this clonotype. CDR3 sequence reads: CASSYSGTGTVFF. The CDR3 DNA sequence: TGTGCCAGCAGTTACTCGGGGACAGGGACGGTGTTTTTT. This rearrangement joins TRBV6-5 to TRBJ2-2, with TRBD1 matching 9 bases. There are 13 residues in the CDR3. The germline CDR1 and CDR2 sequences are MNHEY and SVGAGI. With 0 bases clipped from V and 15 bases from J, the junction kept 5 bases outside the gene matches.

The rearrangement links TRBV19 to TRBJ2-7, with D perhaps TRBD1 (5 bases). The V gene's germline CDR1 is LNHDA and CDR2 SQIVND (reference sequence). The CDR3 loop spans 15 amino acids. The V and J ends lost 1 base and 5 bases respectively, with 15 bases between them. The CDR3 loop reads CASSIVAGHTDEQYF. The CDR3 DNA is TGTGCCAGTAGTATAGTCGCCGGACACACCGACGAGCAGTACTTC.

This clonotype has a count of ten or more. This rearrangement joins TRBV7-2 to TRBJ2-3; no definite D call. V was shortened by 1 base and J by 5 bases, with 7 bases between the two germline ends. Looked up from germline, CDR1 is SGHTA and CDR2 is FQGNSA. The CDR3 runs to 13 residues. The CDR3 protein is CASSLDIRDTQYF. CDR3 in DNA: TGTGCCAGCAGCTTAGATATTAGAGATACGCAGTATTTT.

This clonotype was seen ten or more times. The V call is TRBV5-8, the J call TRBJ2-4; 7 nucleotides agree with TRBD1. The CDR3 has 17 residues. Per germline, CDR1 SGHTS and CDR2 YDEGEE. The junction had 10 bases not matched to a gene; V was cut back by 4 bases and J by 0 bases. The CDR3 DNA sequence: TGTGCCAGCAGCCCAAGGACAGGAAAACTAGCCAAAAACATTCAGTACTTC. Its translation is CASSPRTGKLAKNIQYF.

There are many counts of this clonotype. The chain employs TRBV5-1 and TRBJ2-1; 9 bases map to TRBD1. This CDR3 is 17 amino acids long. The germline V gene encodes CDR1 SGHRS and CDR2 YFSETQ. V dropped 3 bases and J dropped 8; count of bases not matched to a gene: 15. CDR3: CASSSGQGRRGLYEQFF. CDR3 sequence (DNA): TGCGCCAGCAGCTCGGGACAGGGTCGGCGGGGGTTGTATGAGCAGTTCTTC.

The rearrangement uses TRBV14 and TRBJ2-1, with TRBD1 identical over 7 bases. In germline, CDR1 is SGHDN, CDR2 FVKESK. J gave up 6 bases and V 4 bases, and 12 bases lay outside the gene matches. The CDR3 has 16 amino acids. The DNA of the CDR3 is TGTGCCAGCAGCCCACACAGGGGTTTGGTGTCCAATGAGCAGTTCTTC. Translating gives CASSPHRGLVSNEQFF.

This chain uses TRBV4-3 with TRBJ2-6; the match to TRBD2 covers 8 bases. CDR1 LGHNA and CDR2 YSLEER come from the germline V gene. CDR3 length: 17 amino acids. The trim removed 0 bases at V and 0 bases at J, leaving 1 base unmatched. The CDR3 nucleotides are TGCGCCAGCAGCCAAGATGGGACTAGCTCTGGGGCCAACGTCCTGACTTTC. This translates into CASSQDGTSSGANVLTF.

This clonotype was observed at least ten times. J is TRBJ1-2 and V is TRBV7-2; tentative D call: TRBD1 (5 bases). Germline loops: CDR1 SGHTA, CDR2 FQGNSA. The CDR3 loop spans 16 amino acids. V lost 6 bases and J 0 bases, leaving 17 bases between the germline ends. CDR3 in DNA: TGTGCCAGCAGTCGGGGCTATCTCGAAGCTAACTATGGCTACACCTTC. Amino acids: CASSRGYLEANYGYTF. Based on the CDR3 plus reference TRBV7-2 and TRBJ1-2, the full variable domain is GAGVSQSPSNKVTEKGKDVELRCDPISGHTALYWYRQSLGQGLEFLIYFQGNSAPDKSGLPSDRFSAERTGGSVSTLTIQRTQQEDSAVYLCASSRGYLEANYGYTFGSGTRLTVV.

This clonotype was seen at least ten times. This chain joins TRBV7-2 and TRBJ2-3; D not resolved. Germline V gene sequence: CDR1 SGHTA, CDR2 FQGNSA. The CDR3 runs 12 residues. With 2 bases removed from V and 3 bases from J, the gap between germline ends came to 3 bases. CDR3 DNA sequence: TGTGCCAGCAGCTTAATGACAGATACGCAGTATTTT. As protein: CASSLMTDTQYF.

The sample holds many counts of this clonotype. The chain joins TRBV2 to TRBJ2-1, with D possibly TRBD2 on 5 matching bases. Trimming cost V 8 bases and J 4 bases, with 15 bases left between them. The germline V gene encodes CDR1 SNHLY and CDR2 FYNNEI. The CDR3 runs 14 residues. The CDR3 is CASQEKSGYNEQFF. The DNA of the CDR3 is TGTGCCAGCCAAGAGAAGTCGGGGTACAATGAGCAGTTCTTC.

J is TRBJ2-3 and V is TRBV7-2, with 10 bases fitting TRBD2. With 4 bases clipped from V and 2 bases from J, the junction kept 12 bases outside the gene matches. The CDR3 length is 18 residues. The germline V gene encodes CDR1 SGHTA and CDR2 FQGNSA. The DNA for the CDR3 is TGTGCCAGCAGCTCTCGGGCTAGCGGGGGCCGCCTCACAGATACGCAGTATTTT. The encoded protein is CASSSRASGGRLTDTQYF.

This clonotype was recorded many times. This chain links TRBV5-1 with TRBJ1-1; D gene unclear. V was clipped by 0 bases and J by 9 bases, with 12 bases between them. Germline V gene sequence: CDR1 SGHRS, CDR2 YFSETQ. The CDR3 has 13 residues. Here the CDR3 DNA reads TGCGCCAGCAGCTTGGGAGACTTCATCCAAGCTTTCTTT. As protein: CASSLGDFIQAFF.

This clonotype has a count of ten or more. The chain combines TRBV7-2 with TRBJ1-1; no firm D call. The CDR3 extends over 15 amino acids. From germline, CDR1 is SGHTA and CDR2 FQGNSA. V lost 1 base, J lost 2 bases, and 11 bases lay in between. CDR3 sequence: CASSLVPEVNTEAFF. The CDR3 DNA sequence: TGTGCCAGCAGCTTAGTGCCGGAGGTCAACACTGAAGCTTTCTTT.

This clonotype was observed many times. The chain is built from TRBV7-2 and TRBJ2-2, with 7 bases that match TRBD2. Unmatched junction bases numbered 3, after V lost 1 base and J lost 4 bases. Germline values: CDR1 SGHTA, CDR2 FQGNSA. The CDR3 loop spans 15 amino acids. The CDR3 coding sequence is TGTGCCAGCAGCTTAGTAGTAGCGGGCACCGGGGAGCTGTTTTTT. Its protein product is CASSLVVAGTGELFF.

This clonotype occurred many times. The rearrangement joins TRBV7-2 to TRBJ2-1; weak D call: TRBD2 (5 bases). The ends were cut back, 2 bases at V and 0 bases at J, with 8 bases in the middle. This CDR3 is 15 amino acids long. Germline V CDR1 and CDR2: SGHTA, FQGNSA. The CDR3 loop reads CASSLQRSSYNEQFF. DNA for the CDR3: TGTGCCAGCAGCTTACAGCGGAGCTCCTACAATGAGCAGTTCTTC.

This clonotype was seen at least ten times. V usage is TRBV4-1 and J usage is TRBJ2-1; 10 bases match TRBD1. Trimming cost V 0 bases and J 8 bases; bases outside gene matches: 4. CDR3 length: 15 residues. CDR1 and CDR2 from the germline V gene are MGHRA and YSYEKL. CDR3 in DNA: TGCGCCAGCAGCCAAGATGGGACAGGGGATTATGAGCAGTTCTTC. It yields the protein CASSQDGTGDYEQFF.

This clonotype has a count of ten or more. The chain uses TRBV6-5 and TRBJ2-7; D could derive from TRBD1 or TRBD2 (6 bases each). Germline values: CDR1 MNHEY, CDR2 SVGAGI. V gave up 2 bases and J gave up 6 bases, with 17 bases separating them. CDR3 length equals 15 residues. CDR3 loop: CASSYKGTPGGEQYF. The CDR3 DNA reads as TGTGCCAGCAGTTACAAAGGGACACCCGGGGGCGAGCAGTACTTC.

Ten or more counts support this clonotype. This chain uses TRBV5-4 with TRBJ2-3; D may be TRBD1 or TRBD2 (5 bases each). This CDR3 has 16 residues. The V gene's germline CDR1 is SGHNT and CDR2 YYREEE (reference sequence). Trimming pared 4 bases from V and 0 bases from J, leaving 15 bases between. CDR3 residues: CASSLPGRPSTDTQYF. For the CDR3, the DNA is TGTGCCAGCAGCCTTCCGGGACGGCCTAGCACAGATACGCAGTATTTT.

This clonotype showed up many times. V usage is TRBV5-1 and J usage is TRBJ2-7; D unclear. Trimming took off 2 bases at V and 4 bases at J, with 7 bases between the two ends. The CDR3 has 12 amino acids. Germline V CDR1 and CDR2: SGHRS, YFSETQ. The CDR3 region has the DNA TGCGCCAGCAGCTTTAATGAATACGAGCAGTACTTC. Translating gives CASSFNEYEQYF.

This clonotype was counted many times. The chain employs TRBV4-2 and TRBJ1-5; 7 bases are shared with TRBD1. The germline gives CDR1 LGHNA, CDR2 YNFKEQ. With 1 base clipped from V and 5 bases from J, the junction kept 11 bases outside the gene matches. This CDR3 is built from 17 residues. The CDR3 DNA reads TGTGCCAGCAGCCAAGTAGGGACAGTCGGGGGTGATCAGCCCCAGCATTTT. This sequence encodes CASSQVGTVGGDQPQHF.

The table lists this clonotype with many counts. The chain is built from TRBV6-4 and TRBJ2-3, with D possibly matching TRBD2 (7 bases). Germline assignment: CDR1 MRHNA and CDR2 SNTAGT. Deletions cut 2 bases from V and 4 bases from J, with 10 bases between. This CDR3 has 14 residues. The CDR3 bases are TGTGCCAGCAGTGACGGGGGGGCCTCAGATACGCAGTATTTT. This sequence encodes CASSDGGASDTQYF.